The next 27 T cell receptor beta chains were all read from a single sample in a study of T cells in Graves' hyperthyroidism and ophthalmopathy. Amplified TCR beta CDR3 regions derived from RNA transcripts. First-round RT-PCR with HTBI primers amplified the TCR CDR3 region. TCRdb processed the multiplex PCR reads anew with MiXCR; each CDR3 protein has one entry. The sample includes 500,000 to 750,000 distinct CDR3 sequences, approximately 44% of them seen just once. Sequenced: peripheral blood or thyroid tissue (not recorded which). These receptors all come from a woman younger than 30 with Graves' hyperthyroidism.

The rearrangement links TRBV29-1 to TRBJ1-3, with 7 nucleotides matching TRBD1. J was trimmed by 14 bases and V by 6 bases; bases with no gene match: 10. CDR3 length equals 11 residues. Germline CDR1 is SQVTM and CDR2 is ANQGSEA. As DNA, the CDR3 is TGCAGCGTCACGTCCCGGGACAGTGTATATTTT. Protein product: CSVTSRDSVYF. Complete variable domain (other parts from reference TRBV29-1 and TRBJ1-3): SAVISQKPSRDICQRGTSLTIQCQVDSQVTMMFWYRQQPGQSLTLIATANQGSEATYESGFVIDKFPISRPNLTFSTLTVSNMSPEDSSIYLCSVTSRDSVYFGEGSWLTVV.

V and J are TRBV2 and TRBJ1-5, with 7 bases fitting TRBD1. With V trimmed by 7 bases and J by 1 base, 7 bases remained unmatched. The CDR3 extends over 15 amino acids. Germline V CDR1 and CDR2: SNHLY, FYNNEI. CDR3 nucleotides: TGTGCCAGCAATCGGGACAGAACCAGCAATCAGCCCCAGCATTTT. This translates into CASNRDRTSNQPQHF.

The rearrangement joins TRBV5-1 to TRBJ2-5; D is unresolved. Looked up from germline, CDR1 is SGHRS and CDR2 is YFSETQ. This CDR3 spans 11 amino acids. V lost 4 bases to trimming and J lost 3 bases, with 4 bases between them. CDR3 DNA sequence: TGCGCCAGCAGCGGGAAAGAGACCCAGTACTTC. Its translation is CASSGKETQYF.

This clonotype was counted at least ten times. This chain links TRBV19 with TRBJ2-5; perhaps D is TRBD1 or TRBD2 (5 bases each). The germline gives CDR1 LNHDA, CDR2 SQIVND (reference sequence). There are 15 residues in the CDR3. The V and J ends lost 4 bases and 1 base respectively, with 13 bases between them. This CDR3 is CASSSRDVTQETQYF. DNA of the CDR3: TGTGCCAGTAGTAGCCGGGACGTAACCCAAGAGACCCAGTACTTC.

The chain combines TRBV20-1 with TRBJ1-1, with D perhaps matching TRBD1 (5 bases). The CDR3 spans 15 residues. Germline CDR1 is DFQATT and CDR2 is SNEGSKA (reference sequence). Trimming pared 3 bases from V and 1 base from J, leaving 15 bases between. In DNA, the CDR3 is TGCAGTGCTAGGGACGGACGGGGGAGGAACACTGAAGCTTTCTTT. Its protein product is CSARDGRGRNTEAFF.

This chain joins TRBV29-1 and TRBJ1-6, with D perhaps TRBD1 (6 bases). The CDR3 contains 12 residues. V lost 6 bases and J lost 6, with 9 bases in between. CDR1 and CDR2 (germline): SQVTM, ANQGSEA. The chain's CDR3 is CSVGDINSPLHF. CDR3 in DNA: TGCAGCGTCGGGGACATTAATTCACCCCTCCACTTT.

As regards this clonotype: Because it lacks the conserved phenylalanine or tryptophan at the end, this CDR3 is likely a read error. Because the CDR3's place on the DNA is in doubt, the DNA is left out and the CDR3 is given as listed by TCRdb. V is TRBV9 and J is TRBJ2-7; the D segment call TRBD2 is taken from the table without a DNA check. Germline CDR1 SGDLS, CDR2 YYNGEE. Including both end residues, the CDR3 is 11 amino acids long. CDR3 amino acids: CASSVFGGRDY.

V and J are TRBV12-3 or TRBV12-4 and TRBJ2-1, with unresolved D. Trimming stripped 1 base from V and 0 bases from J, with 7 bases between. The CDR3 loop spans 15 amino acids. The CDR3, as DNA: TGTGCCAGCAGTTTAGGGCAGACCTCCTACAATGAGCAGTTCTTC. Its translation: CASSLGQTSYNEQFF.

J is TRBJ2-5 and V is TRBV20-1; unclear D gene. Germline V lookup: CDR1 DFQATT, CDR2 SNEGSKA (reference sequence). The CDR3 totals 11 residues. V lost 7 bases and J lost 0, with 6 bases in between. The CDR3 DNA sequence: TGCAGTGTTTCGGACCAAGAGACCCAGTACTTC. Translating gives CSVSDQETQYF.

CDR3 sequence reads: CASRSHLGNTIYF. DNA for the CDR3: TGTGCCAGCAGGTCACACCTCGGAAACACCATATATTTT. This sequence joins TRBV9 and TRBJ1-3, with D hard to call. Looked up from germline, CDR1 is SGDLS and CDR2 is YYNGEE. The CDR3 spans 13 residues. The V end was cut by 5 bases, the J end by 4 bases, with 10 bases between. The full variable domain, its missing parts supplied by reference TRBV9 and TRBJ1-3, is DSGVTQTPKHLITATGQRVTLRCSPRSGDLSVYWYQQSLDQGLQFLIQYYNGEERAKGNILERFSAQQFPDLHSELNLSSLELGDSALYFCASRSHLGNTIYFGEGSWLTVV.

This clonotype appeared many times. V is TRBV20-1 and J is TRBJ1-2, with no clear D. The CDR3 length is 13 residues. Trimming cost V 3 bases and J 2 bases, with 10 bases left between them. Per germline, CDR1 DFQATT and CDR2 SNEGSKA (reference sequence). The CDR3 DNA reads as TGCAGTGCTAGTGAGGTTACCAACTATGGCTACACCTTC. Residues: CSASEVTNYGYTF.

V and J are TRBV20-1 and TRBJ1-5; D gene ambiguous. CDR1 is DFQATT, CDR2 SNEGSKA, per germline (reference sequence). CDR3 size: 14 residues. V was trimmed by 4 bases and J by 14 bases, leaving 24 bases between them. The CDR3 spells CSAIGEREGSYEHF. The CDR3 DNA reads as TGCAGTGCTATCGGGGAGCGGGAGGGCAGCTACGAGCATTTT.

The table lists this clonotype with many counts. The chain carries TRBV25-1 and TRBJ2-7, with D possibly being TRBD2 (5 bases). The CDR3 covers 14 residues. Germline V lookup: CDR1 MGHDK, CDR2 SYGVNS. V lost 8 bases and J 1 base, leaving 15 bases between the germline ends. The CDR3 region has the DNA TGTGCCAGCTTAAGGCCAGCGGAGTCCTACGAGCAGTACTTC. Translation gives CASLRPAESYEQYF.

The chain recombines TRBV14 with TRBJ2-6; D gene ambiguous. Trimming stripped 3 bases from V and 11 bases from J, with 11 bases between. The CDR3 spans 13 residues. Germline V gene data show CDR1 as SGHDN and CDR2 as FVKESK. CDR3 in DNA: TGTGCCAGCAGCCAGACTGTTGCCTACGTCCTGACTTTC. It codes for CASSQTVAYVLTF.

This clonotype was seen ten or more times. V gene TRBV20-1 combines with J gene TRBJ2-7, with D perhaps matching TRBD1 or TRBD2 (5 bases each). The ends were cut back, 3 bases at V and 0 bases at J, with 15 bases in the middle. The CDR3 has 15 residues. In germline, CDR1 is DFQATT, CDR2 SNEGSKA (reference sequence). The CDR3 nucleotides read TGCAGTGCTAGTGAACGGGGCCTATACTCCTACGAGCAGTACTTC. It is translated as CSASERGLYSYEQYF.

Notes on this clonotype: One end of the junction does not line up with germline, which may come from a read error. The rearrangement joins TRBV10-3 to TRBJ2-7, with 9 bases aligning to TRBD2. The CDR3 extends over 16 amino acids. Germline loops: CDR1 ENHRY, CDR2 SYGVKD. CDR3 sequence (DNA): TGTGCCATCAGTGAGTCGGCTAGCGGGACCACCGGGGAGCTGTACTTC. Translation gives CAISESASGTTGELYF.

The chain carries TRBV7-2 and TRBJ1-4; 9 nucleotides line up with TRBD1. Per the germline V gene, CDR1 is SGHTA and CDR2 is FQGNSA. J was trimmed by 7 bases and V by 5 bases; bases with no gene match: 5. The CDR3 loop spans 14 amino acids. Written as DNA, the CDR3 is TGTGCCAGCAGCGAACAGGGGGCTAGTGAAAAACTGTTTTTT. It yields the protein CASSEQGASEKLFF.

The table lists this clonotype with a few counts. One end of the junction does not line up with germline, which may come from a read error. The gene calls are TRBV5-1 and TRBJ1-3, with D possibly TRBD1 on 6 matching bases. CDR1 is SGHRS, CDR2 YFSETQ, per germline. The CDR3 sequence is 14 residues long. The CDR3 here is CASSLAQGGNTIYF. The CDR3 region has the DNA TGTGCCAGCAGCTTGGCACAGGGTGGAAACACCATATATTTT.

V gene TRBV6-1 combines with J gene TRBJ2-7; D is possibly TRBD2 (6 bases). Trimming took 7 bases from V and 4 from J, leaving 17 bases between them. The CDR3 totals 14 residues. Germline V gives CDR1 MNHNS, CDR2 SASEGT. The CDR3 nucleotides are TGTGCCAGCACCAAAGGGACTGCCGCATACGAGCAGTACTTC. Translating it yields CASTKGTAAYEQYF.

CDR3 sequence reads: CASSVVGPGYTF. In nucleotides, the CDR3 is TGTGCCAGCAGCGTTGTGGGGCCGGGCTACACCTTC. The chain is built from TRBV9 and TRBJ1-2; D possibly corresponds to TRBD1 (5 bases). There are 12 residues in the CDR3. Germline loops: CDR1 SGDLS, CDR2 YYNGEE. The V end was cut by 2 bases, the J end by 8 bases, with 10 bases between.

At least ten counts were recorded for this clonotype. The V gene is TRBV11-3, the J gene TRBJ2-7, with D possibly TRBD2 on 5 matching bases. This CDR3 comprises 14 residues. The V end lost 5 bases, the J end lost 7 bases, and 18 bases lay between the germline ends. CDR1 and CDR2 (germline): SGHNT, YENEEA. CDR3 loop: CASSPQRTSGEQYF. The CDR3, as DNA: TGTGCCAGCAGCCCCCAACGGACTTCGGGGGAGCAGTACTTC.

In its sample, this clonotype ranks as medium-sized. The chain employs TRBV7-9 and TRBJ2-7; tentatively, D is TRBD2 (6 bases). V was clipped by 4 bases and J by 3 bases, with 16 bases between them. Germline-derived CDR1 and CDR2 are SEHNR and FQNEAQ (reference sequence). The CDR3 has 15 residues. The CDR3 nucleotides read TGTGCCAGCAGCTCCCTCTCAACGGGAGACTACGAGCAGTACTTC. As protein: CASSSLSTGDYEQYF.

This clonotype was seen at least ten times. Here the CDR3 reads CASTPEMTYEQYF. DNA of the CDR3: TGTGCCAGCACCCCGGAAATGACCTACGAGCAGTACTTC. This sequence joins TRBV2 and TRBJ2-7; no firm D call. Trimming cost V 7 bases and J 2 bases, with 12 bases left between them. The germline V gene encodes CDR1 SNHLY and CDR2 FYNNEI. There are 13 residues in the CDR3.

V is TRBV7-9 and J is TRBJ1-2; D possibly corresponds to TRBD1 (5 bases). CDR3 length equals 15 residues. Germline V gene lookup returns CDR1 SEHNR and CDR2 FQNEAQ (reference sequence). The V end was cut by 4 bases, the J end by 6 bases, with 18 bases between. The CDR3 DNA is TGTGCCAGCAGCTATAGCGGGAGGGACTACGATGGCTACACCTTC. Amino acids: CASSYSGRDYDGYTF.

V and J are TRBV3-1 and TRBJ2-7; TRBD1 agrees at 8 bases. CDR1 is LGHDT and CDR2 is YNNKEL in the germline V gene (reference sequence). V gave up 3 bases and J gave up 7 bases; unmatched junction bases: 5. This CDR3 spans 13 amino acids. Here the CDR3 DNA reads TGTGCCAGCAGCCAGTCAGGGGGCGGTGAGCAGTACTTC. The encoded protein is CASSQSGGGEQYF.

At least ten counts were recorded for this clonotype. The chain couples TRBV18 to TRBJ1-5; no reliable D call. CDR1 KGHSH and CDR2 LQKENI come from the germline V gene. The length of the CDR3 is 14 residues. Trimming cost V 8 bases and J 2 bases, with 13 bases left between them. The CDR3 region is CASQFSRGNQPQHF. The CDR3 DNA reads TGTGCCAGCCAGTTTTCTAGGGGCAATCAGCCCCAGCATTTT.

V is TRBV20-1 and J is TRBJ1-4; 7 bases agree with TRBD1. Germline trimming cut 8 bases from V and 6 bases from J; bases unmatched to any gene: 9. The CDR3 runs to 13 residues. Germline loops: CDR1 DFQATT, CDR2 SNEGSKA (reference sequence). CDR3 amino acids: CSTGDRGDEKLFF. The CDR3 region has the DNA TGCAGTACCGGGGACAGAGGGGATGAAAAACTGTTTTTT.